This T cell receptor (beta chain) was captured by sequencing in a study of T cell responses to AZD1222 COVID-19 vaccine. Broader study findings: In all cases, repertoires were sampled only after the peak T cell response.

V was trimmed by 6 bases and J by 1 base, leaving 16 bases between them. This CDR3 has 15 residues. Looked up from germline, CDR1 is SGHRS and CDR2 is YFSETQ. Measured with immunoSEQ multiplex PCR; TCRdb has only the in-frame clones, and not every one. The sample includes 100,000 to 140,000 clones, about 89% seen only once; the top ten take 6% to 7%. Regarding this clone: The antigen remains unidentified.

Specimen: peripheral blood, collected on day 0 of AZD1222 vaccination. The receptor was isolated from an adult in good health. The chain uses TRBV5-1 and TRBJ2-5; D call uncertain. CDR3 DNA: TGCGCCAGCACGGTTGGACCACCAATCCAAGAGACCCAGTACTTC. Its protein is CASTVGPPIQETQYF.